These 23 T cell receptor beta chains originate from one sample sequenced in a study of blood T cell repertoires in COVID-19. The assay was immunoSEQ multiplex PCR, and TCRdb's table has in-frame clones only and misses some. The table shows roughly 150,000 clones, with around 80% occurring only once. The source material was PBMCs or T cells enriched from blood (not recorded which). These receptors came from a man between 65 and 80 years old who had been exposed to COVID-19.

J is TRBJ2-2 and V is TRBV12-3 or TRBV12-4, with TRBD1 as a possible D gene (5 bases). The CDR3 is 13 residues long. V lost 6 bases and J 7 bases, leaving 12 bases between the germline ends. The CDR3: CASRPQTDGELFF. The DNA for the CDR3 is TGTGCCAGCAGACCCCAGACAGACGGGGAGCTGTTTTTT.

This clone was counted once. This chain joins TRBV6-5 and TRBJ2-1; no clear D. V was cut by 2 bases and J by 12 bases, with 20 bases left in between. Germline V gives CDR1 MNHEY, CDR2 SVGAGI. This CDR3 has 15 residues. The CDR3 loop reads CASSYLRGNGHRQFF. CDR3 in DNA: TGTGCCAGCAGTTACCTCCGAGGTAATGGTCACCGGCAGTTCTTC.

This chain uses TRBV10-3 with TRBJ2-5; possible D gene TRBD2, 5 bases. V was shortened by 1 base and J by 2 bases, with 14 bases between the two germline ends. The CDR3 loop spans 16 amino acids. The germline V gene encodes CDR1 ENHRY and CDR2 SYGVKD. CDR3 sequence (DNA): TGTGCCATCAGTGAGTTGGGGAGTCCAAATCAAGAGACCCAGTACTTC. Translated, it gives CAISELGSPNQETQYF.

This chain connects TRBV27 to TRBJ1-6; tentatively, D is TRBD1 (5 bases). This CDR3 region has 13 residues. Per germline, CDR1 MNHEY and CDR2 SMNVEV (reference sequence). Trimming pared 6 bases from V and 5 bases from J, leaving 8 bases between. The CDR3 reads CASSGHNNSPLHF. CDR3 nucleotide sequence: TGTGCCAGCAGCGGACACAATAATTCACCCCTCCACTTT.

This chain joins TRBV9 and TRBJ1-1; TRBD1 is a possible D gene (6 bases). Germline V lookup: CDR1 SGDLS, CDR2 YYNGEE. There are 16 residues in the CDR3. Between the trimmed V and J ends, which lost 3 bases and 7 bases, there was a span of 22 bases. In DNA, the CDR3 is TGTGCCAGCAGCGCCTCTCTTATGGGGGCAGGTCATGAAGCTTTCTTT. It yields the protein CASSASLMGAGHEAFF. The variable domain in full, completed from reference TRBV9 and TRBJ1-1, reads DSGVTQTPKHLITATGQRVTLRCSPRSGDLSVYWYQQSLDQGLQFLIQYYNGEERAKGNILERFSAQQFPDLHSELNLSSLELGDSALYFCASSASLMGAGHEAFFGQGTRLTVV.

This clone was counted once. The chain is built from TRBV3-1 (or the pseudogene TRBV3-2) and TRBJ2-7; D is perhaps TRBD2 (6 bases). V lost 0 bases, J lost 0 bases, and 12 bases lay in between. Germline-derived CDR1 and CDR2 are LGHDT and YNNKEL (reference sequence). CDR3 length equals 16 residues. The CDR3 DNA reads TGTGCCAGCAGCCAAGATAGTCAGGGACTCTCCTACGAGCAGTACTTC. Translation gives CASSQDSQGLSYEQYF.

In nucleotides, the CDR3 is TGCGCCAGCAGCGACCGGGTCCAGAACACCGGGGAGCTGTTTTTT. Translation: CASSDRVQNTGELFF. The V gene is TRBV5-1, the J gene TRBJ2-2; no definite D call. The CDR3 runs 15 residues. Trimming shortened V by 4 bases and J by 1 base, and 11 bases separated the two germline ends. The germline CDR1 and CDR2 sequences are SGHRS and YFSETQ.

The V gene is TRBV5-1, the J gene TRBJ1-4; D is uncertain. The CDR3 totals 16 residues. Germline V lookup: CDR1 SGHRS, CDR2 YFSETQ. V was trimmed by 4 bases and J by 0 bases, leaving 13 bases between them. The CDR3 DNA follows: TGCGCCAGCAGCCCCCAGACACTCACAACTAATGAAAAACTGTTTTTT. Its protein product is CASSPQTLTTNEKLFF.

This chain joins TRBV9 and TRBJ2-2; D may be TRBD1 (6 bases). Per the germline V gene, CDR1 is SGDLS and CDR2 is YYNGEE. The CDR3 sequence is 14 residues long. The V end was cut by 4 bases, the J end by 5 bases, with 12 bases between. The CDR3 sequence is CASSPRTVTGELFF. The CDR3 region has the DNA TGTGCCAGCAGCCCCCGGACAGTAACCGGGGAGCTGTTTTTT. Drawing the rest from reference TRBV9 and TRBJ2-2, the complete variable domain is DSGVTQTPKHLITATGQRVTLRCSPRSGDLSVYWYQQSLDQGLQFLIQYYNGEERAKGNILERFSAQQFPDLHSELNLSSLELGDSALYFCASSPRTVTGELFFGEGSRLTVL.

The chain joins TRBV19 to TRBJ2-2; the D is unclear. The CDR3 has 12 amino acids. V was cut by 5 bases and J by 7 bases, with 8 bases left in between. Germline loops: CDR1 LNHDA, CDR2 SQIVND (reference sequence). The CDR3 region is CASSYRIGELFF. The CDR3 nucleotides read TGTGCCAGTAGTTATAGAATCGGGGAGCTGTTTTTT.

The rearrangement joins TRBV27 to TRBJ1-1; the D is unclear. This CDR3 contains 20 residues. The V end was cut by 0 bases, the J end by 8 bases, with 31 bases between. Looked up from germline, CDR1 is MNHEY and CDR2 is SMNVEV (reference sequence). CDR3 amino acids: CASSLSSGGGKLSGKGEAFF. In DNA form, the CDR3 reads TGTGCCAGCAGTTTATCTTCTGGAGGAGGTAAATTGTCCGGTAAGGGAGAAGCTTTCTTT.

The V and J genes are TRBV3-1 (or the pseudogene TRBV3-2) and TRBJ2-2, with 10 bases matching TRBD1. Germline CDR1 is LGHDT and CDR2 is YNNKEL (reference sequence). The V and J ends lost 1 base and 3 bases, in that order; junction bases with no gene match: 2. This CDR3 has 16 residues. In nucleotides, the CDR3 is TGTGCCAGCAGCCAAGGGACAGGGGGTGACACCGGGGAGCTGTTTTTT. It is translated as CASSQGTGGDTGELFF.

The CDR3 sequence is CASSSGGGGYTIYF. DNA of the CDR3: TGTGCCAGCAGTTCAGGGGGCGGAGGGTACACCATATATTTT. This chain links TRBV28 with TRBJ1-3; 8 bases line up with TRBD1. Germline trimming cut 4 bases from V and 8 bases from J; bases unmatched to any gene: 7. This CDR3 is 14 amino acids long. Germline V lookup: CDR1 MDHEN, CDR2 SYDVKM.

The chain carries TRBV11-3 and TRBJ2-2; a possible D gene is TRBD1 (7 bases). Germline loops: CDR1 SGHNT, CDR2 YENEEA. Deletions cut 3 bases from V and 4 bases from J, with 15 bases between. The CDR3 runs 16 residues. The DNA for the CDR3 is TGTGCCAGCAGCTTGGAGGGGGCTGTGGGCACCGGGGAGCTGTTTTTT. Translation: CASSLEGAVGTGELFF. Drawing the rest from reference TRBV11-3 and TRBJ2-2, the complete variable domain is EAGVVQSPRYKIIEKKQPVAFWCNPISGHNTLYWYLQNLGQGPELLIRYENEEAVDDSQLPKDRFSAERLKGVDSTLKIQPAELGDSAVYLCASSLEGAVGTGELFFGEGSRLTVL.

This clone was counted once. The J gene is TRBJ2-7, the V gene TRBV5-1; 7 bases map to TRBD2. Germline loops: CDR1 SGHRS, CDR2 YFSETQ. The junction had 5 bases not matched to a gene; V was cut back by 5 bases and J by 0 bases. The CDR3 totals 14 residues. CDR3 in DNA: TGCGCCAGCAGGCCTTCGGGGGGCTCCTACGAGCAGTACTTC. It codes for CASRPSGGSYEQYF.

This clone was seen a few times. This chain connects TRBV18 to TRBJ1-1, with 9 bases that match TRBD1. The V gene's germline CDR1 is KGHSH and CDR2 LQKENI. With 0 bases clipped from V and 7 bases from J, the junction kept 0 bases outside the gene matches. This CDR3 spans 13 amino acids. The CDR3, as DNA: TGTGCCAGCTCACCACCGGGACAGGGTGAAGCTTTCTTT. It specifies CASSPPGQGEAFF. The variable domain in full, with the rest retrieved from reference TRBV18 and TRBJ1-1, is NAGVMQNPRHLVRRRGQEARLRCSPMKGHSHVYWYRQLPEEGLKFMVYLQKENIIDESGMPKERFSAEFPKEGPSILRIQQVVRGDSAAYFCASSPPGQGEAFFGQGTRLTVV.

J is TRBJ2-3 and V is TRBV4-3; 8 bases match TRBD1. This CDR3 spans 17 amino acids. V was pared by 0 bases and J by 3 bases, with 8 bases of the junction left unmatched. The germline V gene encodes CDR1 LGHNA and CDR2 YSLEER. The DNA for the CDR3 is TGCGCCAGCAGCCAAGAAGTTAGACAGGGGCCAACAGATACGCAGTATTTT. It encodes CASSQEVRQGPTDTQYF.

The chain joins TRBV15 to TRBJ2-3, with 14 nucleotides matching TRBD2. The V gene end was trimmed by 3 bases and the J gene end by 0 bases; junction bases not matched to a gene: 8. The length of the CDR3 is 19 residues. Germline loops: CDR1 LNHNV, CDR2 YYDKDF (reference sequence). CDR3 protein: CATSRERRLAGGSTDTQYF. CDR3 nucleotide sequence: TGTGCCACCAGCAGGGAAAGGAGACTAGCGGGAGGGAGCACAGATACGCAGTATTTT.

V and J are TRBV11-3 and TRBJ2-1, with D possibly being TRBD1 (6 bases). The CDR3 covers 11 residues. Trimming pared 4 bases from V and 10 bases from J, leaving 8 bases between. Germline V gene data show CDR1 as SGHNT and CDR2 as YENEEA. As DNA, the CDR3 is TGTGCCAGCAGCTCCGGGACAGAGCAGTTCTTC. Its protein product is CASSSGTEQFF.

The V gene is TRBV20-1, the J gene TRBJ1-2; D is undetermined. The CDR3 totals 16 residues. Trimming removed 3 bases at V and 4 bases at J, with 21 bases between. Germline V gene sequence: CDR1 DFQATT, CDR2 SNEGSKA (reference sequence). The CDR3 sequence is CSASSSGGISVYGYTF. CDR3 coding DNA: TGCAGTGCTAGTAGTTCAGGAGGGATCTCGGTCTATGGCTACACCTTC.

This chain uses TRBV7-2 with TRBJ1-4; 7 nucleotides align to TRBD1. Germline V gene sequence: CDR1 SGHTA, CDR2 FQGNSA. The CDR3 is 15 residues long. The trim removed 5 bases at V and 2 bases at J, leaving 5 bases unmatched. CDR3 protein: CASSPWTGTNEKLFF. The CDR3 bases are TGTGCCAGCAGCCCCTGGACAGGCACTAATGAAAAACTGTTTTTT. The entire variable domain, with the rest obtained from reference TRBV7-2 and TRBJ1-4, is as follows: GAGVSQSPSNKVTEKGKDVELRCDPISGHTALYWYRQSLGQGLEFLIYFQGNSAPDKSGLPSDRFSAERTGGSVSTLTIQRTQQEDSAVYLCASSPWTGTNEKLFFGSGTQLSVL.

The gene calls are TRBV24-1 and TRBJ1-2; 8 bases agree with TRBD1. Trimming at V came to 7 bases and at J to 7 bases, leaving 7 bases not matched to a gene. CDR3 length: 13 amino acids. Germline V lookup: CDR1 KGHDR, CDR2 SFDVKD. Here the CDR3 reads CATRDQGAGGYTF. The CDR3 nucleotides are TGTGCCACCAGGGACCAGGGGGCTGGTGGCTACACCTTC.

This clone is a singleton in its sample. The chain combines TRBV6-5 with TRBJ2-5; D possibly corresponds to TRBD1 (5 bases). Between the trimmed V and J ends, which lost 5 bases and 4 bases, there was a span of 8 bases. This CDR3 is 12 amino acids long. Germline V gene lookup returns CDR1 MNHEY and CDR2 SVGAGI. The CDR3 DNA reads TGTGCCAGCAGTAGTGACAGAGAGACCCAGTACTTC. As protein: CASSSDRETQYF.